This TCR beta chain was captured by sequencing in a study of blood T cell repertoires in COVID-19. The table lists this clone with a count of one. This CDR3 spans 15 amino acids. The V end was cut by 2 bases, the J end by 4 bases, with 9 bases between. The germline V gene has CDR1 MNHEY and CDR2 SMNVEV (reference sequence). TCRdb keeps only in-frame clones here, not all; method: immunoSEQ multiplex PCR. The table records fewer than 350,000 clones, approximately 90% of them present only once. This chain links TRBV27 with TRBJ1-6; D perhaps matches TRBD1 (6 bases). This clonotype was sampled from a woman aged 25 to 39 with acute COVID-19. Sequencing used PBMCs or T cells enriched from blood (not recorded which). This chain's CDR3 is CASSLKGQYNSPLHF. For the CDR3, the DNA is TGTGCCAGCAGTTTAAAAGGACAGTATAATTCACCCCTCCACTTT.